Listed below are T cell receptor beta chains from one sample, sequenced in a study of T-cell memory formation after mild COVID-19. One entry per CDR3 protein results from TCRdb running MiXCR on the 5' RACE reads. The table lists around 62,000 distinct CDR3 sequences, 28% of them singletons. Sample: PBMCs or a T cell subset sorted from them (not recorded which). Every receptor here comes from a man between 18 and 35 years old who had mild COVID-19 (a few samples of this study predate the infection). Cell type and time point are not known. CDR3s include the opening cysteine and the closing phenylalanine or tryptophan. Each record gives: CDR3 length, clone size, V gene, D gene, J gene, CDR3 protein, CDR3 DNA. The D gene is left open where the match is weak. Only part of the rows carry a size: once, few, many, or a class if the clone is expanded.

14	-	TRBV6-2/TRBV6-3	-	TRBJ1-4	CASSHRRTNEKLFF	TGTGCCAGCAGTCACCGACGGACTAATGAAAAACTGTTTTTT
13	few	TRBV7-9	-	TRBJ1-3	CASSSTRGNTIYF	TGTGCCAGCAGCTCGACCCGTGGAAACACCATATATTTT
14	-	TRBV4-1	-	TRBJ1-1	CASSSQGVRTEAFF	TGCGCCAGCAGCTCACAGGGAGTGAGGACTGAAGCTTTCTTT
16	few	TRBV5-4	TRBD2	TRBJ2-5	CASSFFAGGRQETQYF	TGTGCCAGCAGCTTTTTTGCGGGGGGACGGCAAGAGACCCAGTACTTC
14	-	TRBV15	TRBD1	TRBJ1-4	CATRVQGINEKLFF	TGTGCCACCAGGGTACAGGGGATTAATGAAAAACTGTTTTTT
13	few	TRBV27	-	TRBJ1-2	CASSLTGNYGYTF	TGTGCCAGCAGTTTAACAGGCAACTATGGCTACACCTTC
15	-	TRBV4-1	-	TRBJ1-2	CASSQMGGAFYGYTF	TGCGCCAGCAGCCAAATGGGGGGGGCCTTCTATGGCTACACCTTC
15	-	TRBV6-2/TRBV6-3	TRBD1	TRBJ1-5	CASSYFGQGPQPQHF	TGTGCCAGCAGTTACTTCGGACAGGGGCCTCAGCCCCAGCATTTT
17	-	TRBV2	-	TRBJ1-3	CASSPTGEYFSGNTIYF	TGTGCCAGCAGTCCGACAGGCGAATACTTCTCTGGAAACACCATATATTTT
17	few	TRBV9	TRBD2	TRBJ2-3	CASSPSGTGSVTDTQYF	TGTGCCAGCAGCCCGAGCGGGACTGGGAGTGTCACAGATACGCAGTATTTT
12	-	TRBV12-3/TRBV12-4	TRBD1	TRBJ2-7	CASSPWDREQYF	TGTGCCAGCAGTCCCTGGGACAGGGAGCAGTACTTC
14	-	TRBV20-1	-	TRBJ2-7	CSALYGGSSYEQYF	TGCAGTGCTCTATACGGGGGTTCCTCCTACGAGCAGTACTTC
13	-	TRBV12-3/TRBV12-4	-	TRBJ1-1	CASSLAQTAAAFF	TGTGCCAGCAGTTTAGCCCAGACCGCGGCAGCTTTCTTT
15	-	TRBV27	TRBD1	TRBJ2-7	CASSFSTGVPYEQYF	TGTGCCAGCAGTTTTAGCACAGGGGTCCCCTACGAGCAGTACTTC
13	few	TRBV11-3	-	TRBJ2-5	CASSLADQETQYF	TGTGCCAGCAGCTTAGCCGATCAAGAGACCCAGTACTTC
13	-	TRBV7-6	-	TRBJ2-1	CASRSGLSDEQFF	TGTGCCAGTCGATCAGGCTTAAGTGATGAGCAGTTCTTC
11	-	TRBV6-2/TRBV6-3	-	TRBJ1-2	CASIVRDGYTF	TGTGCCAGCATTGTCAGGGATGGCTACACCTTC
14	-	TRBV27	-	TRBJ2-1	CASSPRRSGHFQFF	TGTGCCAGCTCCCCCCGACGTTCGGGTCATTTTCAGTTCTTC
16	-	TRBV19	-	TRBJ2-7	CASSQVHLRATYEQYF	TGTGCCAGTTCGCAAGTCCATCTCAGGGCAACCTACGAGCAGTACTTC
13	-	TRBV7-9	-	TRBJ2-1	CASSSNTSNEQFF	TGTGCCAGCAGCTCAAACACTAGTAATGAGCAGTTCTTC
19	-	TRBV3-1	TRBD2	TRBJ2-7	CASSQGNLGSGGPPYEQYF	TGTGCCAGCAGCCAAGGAAATCTGGGCAGCGGGGGGCCGCCCTACGAGCAGTACTTC
16	-	TRBV9	TRBD1	TRBJ2-3	CASSVRQGDNADTQYF	TGTGCCAGCAGCGTTCGACAGGGGGATAATGCAGATACGCAGTATTTT
15	many	TRBV6-5	TRBD2	TRBJ2-5	CASSYTSGGPETQYF	TGTGCCAGCAGTTACACTAGCGGGGGGCCTGAGACCCAGTACTTC
15	few	TRBV10-3	TRBD1	TRBJ2-7	CAIRGTGTATYEQYF	TGTGCCATCAGGGGAACCGGGACAGCCACTTACGAGCAGTACTTC
14	-	TRBV6-2/TRBV6-3	-	TRBJ1-2	CASSYAVVACGYTF	TGTGCCAGCAGTTACGCAGTGGTCGCTTGTGGCTACACCTTC
15	few	TRBV20-1	-	TRBJ2-1	CSARELAQAYNEQFF	TGCAGTGCTAGAGAACTAGCCCAAGCCTACAATGAGCAGTTCTTC
14	-	TRBV15	-	TRBJ2-5	CATSRETWQETQYF	TGTGCCACCAGCAGAGAGACTTGGCAAGAGACCCAGTACTTC
15	-	TRBV4-1	TRBD1	TRBJ2-2	CASSQGQGTTGELFF	TGCGCCAGCAGCCAAGGACAGGGGACCACCGGGGAGCTGTTTTTT
13	few	TRBV7-6	TRBD2	TRBJ2-3	CASSPSGGDTQYF	TGTGCCAGCAGCCCTAGCGGGGGAGATACGCAGTATTTT
15	-	TRBV11-2	-	TRBJ2-3	CASDPMVRVTDTQYF	TGTGCCAGCGACCCTATGGTCCGGGTTACAGATACGCAGTATTTT
14	-	TRBV5-1	TRBD1	TRBJ1-1	CASSPGDSQVEAFF	TGCGCCAGCAGCCCCGGGGACAGCCAGGTTGAAGCTTTCTTT
15	few	TRBV6-5	TRBD2	TRBJ2-2	CASRVLAGGNGELFF	TGTGCCAGCAGGGTTCTAGCGGGGGGTAACGGGGAGCTGTTTTTT
14	few	TRBV7-8	TRBD1	TRBJ1-2	CASSFRDRADGYTF	TGTGCCAGCAGCTTCCGGGACAGGGCGGATGGCTACACCTTC
13	few	TRBV28	-	TRBJ2-1	CASSLFRNNEQFF	TGTGCCAGCAGTTTATTTCGAAACAATGAGCAGTTCTTC
13	few	TRBV14	-	TRBJ1-2	CASSPHGAHGYTF	TGTGCCAGCAGCCCCCACGGGGCTCATGGCTACACCTTC
14	few	TRBV7-9	-	TRBJ2-1	CASSLETSTGEQFF	TGTGCCAGCAGCTTAGAAACGAGCACGGGTGAGCAGTTCTTC
13	-	TRBV18	-	TRBJ2-5	CASSPLARETQYF	TGTGCCAGCTCACCGTTGGCTCGAGAGACCCAGTACTTC
14	few	TRBV4-1	-	TRBJ1-1	CASSLPDSNTEAFF	TGCGCCAGCAGCCTCCCGGACAGTAACACTGAAGCTTTCTTT
14	-	TRBV6-2/TRBV6-3	-	TRBJ2-7	CASSYETETYEQYF	TGTGCCAGCAGTTACGAGACGGAGACCTACGAGCAGTACTTC
18	medium-sized	TRBV11-2	-	TRBJ2-1	CASSIQPAGALPYNEQFF	TGTGCCAGCAGCATTCAGCCCGCCGGGGCTTTACCCTACAATGAGCAGTTCTTC
15	many	TRBV11-2	TRBD1	TRBJ2-1	CASSPGQGAYNEQFF	TGTGCCAGCAGCCCCGGACAGGGGGCGTACAATGAGCAGTTCTTC
15	few	TRBV29-1	-	TRBJ2-1	CSVKGTASSYNEQFF	TGCAGCGTTAAAGGGACCGCAAGCTCCTACAATGAGCAGTTCTTC
15	-	TRBV7-9	-	TRBJ2-4	CASSLVREAKNIQYF	TGTGCCAGCAGCTTAGTCCGGGAAGCCAAAAACATTCAGTACTTC
14	-	TRBV3-1	-	TRBJ1-2	CASSQELGADGYTF	TGTGCCAGCAGCCAAGAGCTGGGAGCGGATGGCTACACCTTC
12	-	TRBV7-9	-	TRBJ2-1	CATRSLDNEQFF	TGTGCAACAAGGTCCCTGGACAATGAGCAGTTCTTC
14	few	TRBV6-6	-	TRBJ2-7	CASSYSGQTYEQYF	TGTGCCAGCAGTTACTCAGGACAGACCTACGAGCAGTACTTC